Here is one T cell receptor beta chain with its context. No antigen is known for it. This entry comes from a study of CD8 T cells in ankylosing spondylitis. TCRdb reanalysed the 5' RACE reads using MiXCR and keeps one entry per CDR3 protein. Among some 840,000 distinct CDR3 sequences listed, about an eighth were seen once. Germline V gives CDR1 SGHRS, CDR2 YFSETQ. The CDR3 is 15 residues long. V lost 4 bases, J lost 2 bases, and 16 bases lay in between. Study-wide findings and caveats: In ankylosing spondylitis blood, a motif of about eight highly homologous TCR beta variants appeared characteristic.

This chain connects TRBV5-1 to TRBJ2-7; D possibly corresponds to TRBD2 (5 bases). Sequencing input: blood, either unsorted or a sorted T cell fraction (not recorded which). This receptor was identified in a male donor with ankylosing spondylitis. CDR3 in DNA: TGCGCCAGCAGCGCGTATGGCGGAGGAACCTACGAGCAGTACTTC. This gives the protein CASSAYGGGTYEQYF.